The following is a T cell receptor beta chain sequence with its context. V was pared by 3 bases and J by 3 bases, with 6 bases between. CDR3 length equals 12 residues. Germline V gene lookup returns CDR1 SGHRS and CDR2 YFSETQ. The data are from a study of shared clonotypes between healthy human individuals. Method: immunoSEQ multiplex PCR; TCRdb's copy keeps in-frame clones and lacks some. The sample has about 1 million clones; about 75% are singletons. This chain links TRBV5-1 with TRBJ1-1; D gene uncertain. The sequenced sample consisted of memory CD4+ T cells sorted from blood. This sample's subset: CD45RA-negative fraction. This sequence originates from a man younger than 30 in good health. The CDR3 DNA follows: TGCGCCAGCAGCTGGGGAGACACTGAAGCTTTCTTT. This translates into CASSWGDTEAFF.